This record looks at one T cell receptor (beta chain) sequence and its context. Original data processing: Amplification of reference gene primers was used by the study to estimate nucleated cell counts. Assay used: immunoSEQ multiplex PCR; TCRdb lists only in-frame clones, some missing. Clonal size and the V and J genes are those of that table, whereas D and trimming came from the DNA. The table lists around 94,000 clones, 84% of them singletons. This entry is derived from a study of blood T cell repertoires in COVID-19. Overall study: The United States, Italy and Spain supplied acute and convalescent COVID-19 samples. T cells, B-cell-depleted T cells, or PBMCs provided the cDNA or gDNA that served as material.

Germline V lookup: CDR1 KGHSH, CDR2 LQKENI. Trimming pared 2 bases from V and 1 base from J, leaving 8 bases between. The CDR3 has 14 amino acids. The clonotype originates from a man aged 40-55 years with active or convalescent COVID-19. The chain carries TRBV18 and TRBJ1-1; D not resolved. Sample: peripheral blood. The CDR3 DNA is TGTGCCAGCTCACCAGAATCACAGAACACTGAAGCTTTCTTT. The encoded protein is CASSPESQNTEAFF.